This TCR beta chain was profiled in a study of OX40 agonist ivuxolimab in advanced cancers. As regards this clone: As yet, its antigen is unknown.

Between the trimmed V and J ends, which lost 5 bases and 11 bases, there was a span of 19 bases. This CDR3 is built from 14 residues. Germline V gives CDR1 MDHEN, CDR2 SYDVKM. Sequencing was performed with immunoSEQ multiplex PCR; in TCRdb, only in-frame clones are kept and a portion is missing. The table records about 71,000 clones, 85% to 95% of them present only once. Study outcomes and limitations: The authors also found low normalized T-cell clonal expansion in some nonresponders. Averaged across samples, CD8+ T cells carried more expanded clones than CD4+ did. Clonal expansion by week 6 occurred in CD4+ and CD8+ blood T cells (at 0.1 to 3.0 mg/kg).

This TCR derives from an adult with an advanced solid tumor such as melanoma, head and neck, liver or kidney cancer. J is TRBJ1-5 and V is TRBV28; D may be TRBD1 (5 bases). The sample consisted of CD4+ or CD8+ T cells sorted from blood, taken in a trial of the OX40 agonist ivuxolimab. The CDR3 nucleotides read TGTGCCAGCAGTGCCGGGGACCGGCGGATCGCCCAGCATTTT. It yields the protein CASSAGDRRIAQHF.